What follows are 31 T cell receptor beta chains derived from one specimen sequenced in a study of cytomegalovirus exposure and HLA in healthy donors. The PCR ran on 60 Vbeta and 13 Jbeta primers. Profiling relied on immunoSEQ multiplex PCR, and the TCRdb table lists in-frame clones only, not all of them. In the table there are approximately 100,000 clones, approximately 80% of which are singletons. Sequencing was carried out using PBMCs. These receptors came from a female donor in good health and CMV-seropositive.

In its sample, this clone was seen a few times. CDR3 protein: CASSILGQAITQHF. The CDR3 nucleotides are TGTGCCAGTAGTATTCTGGGACAGGCCATTACCCAGCATTTT. The chain links TRBV19 to TRBJ1-5; 8 bases align to TRBD1. Trimming took 3 bases from V and 11 from J; bases not matched to a gene: 9. The CDR3 contains 14 residues. Germline CDR1 reads LNHDA; CDR2 reads SQIVND (reference sequence).

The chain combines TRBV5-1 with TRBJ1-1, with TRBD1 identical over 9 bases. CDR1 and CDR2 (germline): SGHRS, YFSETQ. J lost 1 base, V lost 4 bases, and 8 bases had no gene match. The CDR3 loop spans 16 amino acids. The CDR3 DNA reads TGCGCCAGCAGCGTAACAGGGGGCCGCGCGAACACTGAAGCTTTCTTT. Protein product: CASSVTGGRANTEAFF. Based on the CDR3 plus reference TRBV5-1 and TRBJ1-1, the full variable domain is KAGVTQTPRYLIKTRGQQVTLSCSPISGHRSVSWYQQTPGQGLQFLFEYFSETQRNKGNFPGRFSGRQFSNSRSEMNVSTLELGDSALYLCASSVTGGRANTEAFFGQGTRLTVV.

The CDR3, as DNA: TGTGCCAGTAGGGGGAGTGGGACAGGGAGCTCCTACGAGCAGTACTTC. It specifies CASRGSGTGSSYEQYF. The V and J genes are TRBV19 and TRBJ2-7; TRBD1 agrees at 9 bases. Trimming cost V 6 bases and J 0 bases; bases outside gene matches: 9. The CDR3 extends over 16 amino acids. Germline V gene sequence: CDR1 LNHDA, CDR2 SQIVND (reference sequence).

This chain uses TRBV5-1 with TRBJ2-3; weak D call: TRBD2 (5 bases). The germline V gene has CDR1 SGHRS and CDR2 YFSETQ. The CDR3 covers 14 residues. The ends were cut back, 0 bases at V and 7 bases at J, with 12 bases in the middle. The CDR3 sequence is CASSLGAGLNTQYF. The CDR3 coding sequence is TGCGCCAGCAGCTTGGGGGCTGGACTTAATACGCAGTATTTT.

The CDR3 nucleotides read TGTGCCAGCAGTTACGTAGGGGGGAACACTGAAGCTTTCTTT. It specifies CASSYVGGNTEAFF. The rearrangement uses TRBV6-6 and TRBJ1-1; tentative D call: TRBD1 (6 bases). Germline V gives CDR1 MNHNY, CDR2 SVGAGI (reference sequence). This CDR3 comprises 14 residues. Between the trimmed V and J ends, which lost 2 bases and 1 base, there was a span of 8 bases.

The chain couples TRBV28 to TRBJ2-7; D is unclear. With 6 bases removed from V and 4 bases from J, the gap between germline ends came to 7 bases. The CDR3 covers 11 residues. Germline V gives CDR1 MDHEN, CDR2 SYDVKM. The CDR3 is CASSLIYEQYF. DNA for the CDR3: TGTGCCAGCAGCCTTATTTACGAGCAGTACTTC.

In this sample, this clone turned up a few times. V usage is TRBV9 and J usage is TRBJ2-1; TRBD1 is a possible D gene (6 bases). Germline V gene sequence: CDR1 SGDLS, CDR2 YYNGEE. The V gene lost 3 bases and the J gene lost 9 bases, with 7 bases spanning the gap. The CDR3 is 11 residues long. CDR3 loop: CASSGDTEQFF. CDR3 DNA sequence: TGTGCCAGCAGCGGGGACACTGAGCAGTTCTTC.

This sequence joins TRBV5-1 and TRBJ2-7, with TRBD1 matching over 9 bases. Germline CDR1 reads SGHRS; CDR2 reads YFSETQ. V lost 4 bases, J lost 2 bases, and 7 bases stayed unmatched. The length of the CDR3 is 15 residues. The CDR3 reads CASSLSQGAPYEQYF. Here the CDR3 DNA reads TGCGCCAGCAGCCTCTCACAGGGGGCTCCCTACGAGCAGTACTTC.

The CDR3 DNA sequence: TGTGCCAGCAGACAAACGGGACAGGGGGGGGAGCAGTTCTTC. The encoded protein is CASRQTGQGGEQFF. This chain connects TRBV6-4 to TRBJ2-1; 11 bases map to TRBD1. V shed 6 bases and J 10 bases; nucleotides not matched to a gene: 8. The CDR3 is 14 residues long. The V gene's germline CDR1 is MRHNA and CDR2 SNTAGT.

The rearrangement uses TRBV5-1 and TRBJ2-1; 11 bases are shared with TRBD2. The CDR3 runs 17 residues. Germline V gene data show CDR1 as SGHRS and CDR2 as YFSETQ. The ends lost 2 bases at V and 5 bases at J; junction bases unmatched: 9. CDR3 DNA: TGCGCCAGCAGCTTTACTAGCGGGAGAGCCCTACACAATGAGCAGTTCTTC. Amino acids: CASSFTSGRALHNEQFF.

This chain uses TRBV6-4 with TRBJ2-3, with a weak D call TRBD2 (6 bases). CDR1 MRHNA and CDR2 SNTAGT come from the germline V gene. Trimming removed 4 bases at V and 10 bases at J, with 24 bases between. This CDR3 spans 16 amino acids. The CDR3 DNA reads TGTGCCAGCAGTGTAATCGGGGGTGACCTCCGAACTCCGCAGTATTTT. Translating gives CASSVIGGDLRTPQYF.

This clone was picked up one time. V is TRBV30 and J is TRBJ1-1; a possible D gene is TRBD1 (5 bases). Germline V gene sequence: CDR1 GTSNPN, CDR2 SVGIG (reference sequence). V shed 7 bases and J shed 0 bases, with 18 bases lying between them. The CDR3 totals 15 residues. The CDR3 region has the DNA TGTGCCTCGGGGGATCGTTGGTTACTGAACACTGAAGCTTTCTTT. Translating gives CASGDRWLLNTEAFF. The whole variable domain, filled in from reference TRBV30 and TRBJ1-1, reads SQTIHQWPATLVQPVGSPLSLECTVEGTSNPNLYWYRQAAGRGLQLLFYSVGIGQISSEVPQNLSASRPQDRQFILSSKKLLLSDSGFYLCASGDRWLLNTEAFFGQGTRLTVV.

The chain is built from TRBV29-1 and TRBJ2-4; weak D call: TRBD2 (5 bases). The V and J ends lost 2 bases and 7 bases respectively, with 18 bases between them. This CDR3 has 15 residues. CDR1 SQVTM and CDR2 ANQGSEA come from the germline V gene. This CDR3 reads CSVERGEGAANIQYF. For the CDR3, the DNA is TGCAGCGTTGAACGAGGTGAGGGCGCGGCGAACATTCAGTACTTC.

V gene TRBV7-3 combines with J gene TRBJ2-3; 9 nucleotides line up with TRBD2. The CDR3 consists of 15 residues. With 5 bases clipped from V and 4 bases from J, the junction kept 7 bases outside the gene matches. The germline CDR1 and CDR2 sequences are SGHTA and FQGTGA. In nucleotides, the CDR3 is TGTGCCAGCAGCCCCAGCGGGGGGTGGGCAGATACGCAGTATTTT. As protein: CASSPSGGWADTQYF.

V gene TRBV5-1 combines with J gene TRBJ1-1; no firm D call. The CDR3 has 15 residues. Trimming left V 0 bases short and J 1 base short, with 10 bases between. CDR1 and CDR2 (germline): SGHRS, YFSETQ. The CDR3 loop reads CASSLVGTGNTEAFF. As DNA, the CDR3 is TGCGCCAGCAGCTTGGTGGGTACGGGGAACACTGAAGCTTTCTTT.

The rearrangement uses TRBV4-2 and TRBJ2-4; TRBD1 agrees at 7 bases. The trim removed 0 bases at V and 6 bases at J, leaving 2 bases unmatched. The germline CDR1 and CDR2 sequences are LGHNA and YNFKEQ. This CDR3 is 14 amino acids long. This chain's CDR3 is CASSQDRTGNIQYF. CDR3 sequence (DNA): TGTGCCAGCAGCCAAGATAGGACAGGAAACATTCAGTACTTC.

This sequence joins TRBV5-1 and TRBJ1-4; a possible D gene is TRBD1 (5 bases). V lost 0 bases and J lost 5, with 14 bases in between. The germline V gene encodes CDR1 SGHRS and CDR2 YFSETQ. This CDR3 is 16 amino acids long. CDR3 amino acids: CASSLVPGQRNEKLFF. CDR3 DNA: TGCGCCAGCAGCTTGGTACCAGGGCAAAGGAATGAAAAACTGTTTTTT.

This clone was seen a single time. CDR3 amino acids: CSAHRGDYGYTF. The DNA of the CDR3 is TGCAGCGCGCACAGGGGAGACTATGGCTACACCTTC. This chain uses TRBV29-1 with TRBJ1-2; 7 positions match TRBD1. The CDR3 runs to 12 residues. V was clipped by 7 bases and J by 3 bases; unmatched bases: 5. CDR1 is SQVTM and CDR2 is ANQGSEA in the germline V gene.

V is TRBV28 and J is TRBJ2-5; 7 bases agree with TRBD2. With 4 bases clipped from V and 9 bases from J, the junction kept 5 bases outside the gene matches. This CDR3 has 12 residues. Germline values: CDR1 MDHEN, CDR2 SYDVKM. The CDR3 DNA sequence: TGTGCCAGCAGTTCCCTGCGGGAGCCCCAGTACTTC. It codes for CASSSLREPQYF.

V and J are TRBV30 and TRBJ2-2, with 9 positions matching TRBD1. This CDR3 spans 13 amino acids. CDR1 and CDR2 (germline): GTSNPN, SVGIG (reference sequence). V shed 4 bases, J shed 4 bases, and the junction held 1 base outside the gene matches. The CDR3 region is CAWMTGGTGELFF. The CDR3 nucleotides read TGTGCCTGGATGACAGGGGGCACCGGGGAGCTGTTTTTT.

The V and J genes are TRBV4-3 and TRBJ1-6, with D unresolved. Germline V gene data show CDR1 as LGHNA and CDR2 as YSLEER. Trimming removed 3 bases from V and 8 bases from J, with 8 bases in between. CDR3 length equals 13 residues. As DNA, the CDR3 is TGCGCCAGCAGCCATGGCCAGGATTCACCCCTCCACTTT. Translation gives CASSHGQDSPLHF.

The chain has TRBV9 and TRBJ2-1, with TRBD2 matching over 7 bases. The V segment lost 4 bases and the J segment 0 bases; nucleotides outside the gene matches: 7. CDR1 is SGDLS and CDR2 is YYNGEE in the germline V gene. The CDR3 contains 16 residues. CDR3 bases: TGTGCCAGCAGCTTAAAACTAGCGAGCTCCTACAATGAGCAGTTCTTC. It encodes CASSLKLASSYNEQFF.

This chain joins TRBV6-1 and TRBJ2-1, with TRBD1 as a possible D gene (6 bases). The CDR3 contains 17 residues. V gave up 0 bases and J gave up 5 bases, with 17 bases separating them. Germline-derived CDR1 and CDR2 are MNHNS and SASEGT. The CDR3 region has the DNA TGTGCCAGCAGTGAAGCGCAGGGGCAGGGGATAAACAATGAGCAGTTCTTC. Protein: CASSEAQGQGINNEQFF.

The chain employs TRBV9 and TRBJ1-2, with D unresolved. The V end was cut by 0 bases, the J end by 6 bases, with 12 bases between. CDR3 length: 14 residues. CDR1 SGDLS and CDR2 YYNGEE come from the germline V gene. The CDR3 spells CASSVGRSGDGYTF. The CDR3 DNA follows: TGTGCCAGCAGCGTAGGTCGGAGCGGGGATGGCTACACCTTC.

Here the CDR3 reads CASSRTENTEAFF. The CDR3 nucleotides read TGTGCCAGTAGTAGAACAGAGAACACTGAAGCTTTCTTT. The chain couples TRBV19 to TRBJ1-1; no definite D call. The CDR3 length is 13 residues. The V and J ends lost 4 bases and 1 base respectively, with 7 bases between them. Germline lookup yields CDR1 LNHDA and CDR2 SQIVND (reference sequence).

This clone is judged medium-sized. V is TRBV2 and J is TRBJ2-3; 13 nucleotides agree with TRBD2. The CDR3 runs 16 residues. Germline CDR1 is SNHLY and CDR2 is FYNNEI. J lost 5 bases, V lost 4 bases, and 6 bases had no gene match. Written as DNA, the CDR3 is TGTGCCAGCAGTGGTCGACTAGCGGGGGGAGGAGATACGCAGTATTTT. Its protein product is CASSGRLAGGGDTQYF.

For the CDR3, the DNA is TGCGCCAGCAGCCAGTGGACTAGCGGGATAGGCACCGGGGAGCTGTTTTTT. Translated, it gives CASSQWTSGIGTGELFF. This chain connects TRBV4-1 to TRBJ2-2, with 12 positions matching TRBD2. The CDR3 has 17 residues. J gave up 4 bases and V 3 bases, and 6 bases lay outside the gene matches. Germline loops: CDR1 MGHRA, CDR2 YSYEKL.

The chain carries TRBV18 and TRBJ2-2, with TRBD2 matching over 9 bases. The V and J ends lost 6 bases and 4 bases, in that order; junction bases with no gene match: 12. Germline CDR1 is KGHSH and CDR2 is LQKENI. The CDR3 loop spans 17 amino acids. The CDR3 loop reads CASSASWLAGPTGELFF. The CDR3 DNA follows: TGTGCCAGCTCTGCTTCATGGCTAGCGGGACCCACCGGGGAGCTGTTTTTT.

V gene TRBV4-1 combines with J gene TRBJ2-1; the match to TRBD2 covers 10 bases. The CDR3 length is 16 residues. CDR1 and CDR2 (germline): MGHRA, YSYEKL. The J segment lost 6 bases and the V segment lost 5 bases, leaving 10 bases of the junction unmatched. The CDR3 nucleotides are TGCGCCAGCAGCGACAGAGGGCTAGCGGGGGCCAATGAGCAGTTCTTC. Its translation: CASSDRGLAGANEQFF.

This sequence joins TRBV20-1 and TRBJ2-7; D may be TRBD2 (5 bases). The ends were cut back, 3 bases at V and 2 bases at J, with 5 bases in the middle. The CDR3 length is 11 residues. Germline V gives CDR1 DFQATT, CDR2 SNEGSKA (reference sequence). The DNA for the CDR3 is TGCAGTGCTAGCGGGGCCTACGAGCAGTACTTC. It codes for CSASGAYEQYF.

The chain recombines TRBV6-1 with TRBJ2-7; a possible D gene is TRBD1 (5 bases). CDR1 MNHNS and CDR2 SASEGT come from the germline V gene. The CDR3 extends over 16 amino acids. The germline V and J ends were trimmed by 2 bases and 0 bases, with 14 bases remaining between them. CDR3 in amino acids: CASSEYSLDSSYEQYF. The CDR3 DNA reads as TGTGCCAGCAGTGAATATAGTCTAGACAGCTCCTACGAGCAGTACTTC.